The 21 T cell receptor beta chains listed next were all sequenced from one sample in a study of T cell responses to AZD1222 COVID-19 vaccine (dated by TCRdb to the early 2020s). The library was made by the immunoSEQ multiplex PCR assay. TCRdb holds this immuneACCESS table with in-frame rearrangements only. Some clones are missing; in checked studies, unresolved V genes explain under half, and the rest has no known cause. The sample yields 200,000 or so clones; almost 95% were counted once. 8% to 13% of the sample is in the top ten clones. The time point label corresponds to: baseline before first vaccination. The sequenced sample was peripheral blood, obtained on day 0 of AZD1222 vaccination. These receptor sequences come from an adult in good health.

The CDR3 is CASSAPTGAYGYTF. Here the CDR3 DNA reads TGTGCCAGCAGTGCACCGACAGGGGCCTATGGCTACACCTTC. The genes are TRBV6-2 or TRBV6-3 and TRBJ1-2, with 8 bases lining up with TRBD1. Germline V gene sequence: CDR1 MNHEY, CDR2 SVGEGT. V lost 5 bases and J lost 4; bases outside the gene matches: 6. The CDR3 length is 14 residues.

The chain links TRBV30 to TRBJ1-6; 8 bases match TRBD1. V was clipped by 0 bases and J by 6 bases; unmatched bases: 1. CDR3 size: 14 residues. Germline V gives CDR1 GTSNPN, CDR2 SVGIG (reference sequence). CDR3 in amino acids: CAWSVTGGNSPLHF. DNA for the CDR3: TGTGCCTGGAGTGTAACAGGGGGTAATTCACCCCTCCACTTT.

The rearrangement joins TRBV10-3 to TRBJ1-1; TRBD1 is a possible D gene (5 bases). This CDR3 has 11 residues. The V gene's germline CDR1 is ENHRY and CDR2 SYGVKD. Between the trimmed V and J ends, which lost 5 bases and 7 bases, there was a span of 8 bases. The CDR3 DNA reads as TGTGCCATCAGTTCAGGGAATGAAGCTTTCTTT. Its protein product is CAISSGNEAFF.

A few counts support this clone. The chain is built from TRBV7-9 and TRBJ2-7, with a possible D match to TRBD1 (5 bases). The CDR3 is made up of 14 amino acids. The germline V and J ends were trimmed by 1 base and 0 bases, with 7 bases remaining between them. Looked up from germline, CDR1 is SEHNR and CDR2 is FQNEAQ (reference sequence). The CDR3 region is CASSLVQGSYEQYV. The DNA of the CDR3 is TGTGCCAGCAGCTTAGTTCAGGGCTCCTACGAGCAGTACGTC.

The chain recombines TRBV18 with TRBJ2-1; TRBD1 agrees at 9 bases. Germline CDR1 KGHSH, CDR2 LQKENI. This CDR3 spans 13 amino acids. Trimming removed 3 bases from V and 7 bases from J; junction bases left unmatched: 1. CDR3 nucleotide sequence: TGTGCCAGCTCACCCGGGACAGGGAATGAGCAGTTCTTC. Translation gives CASSPGTGNEQFF.

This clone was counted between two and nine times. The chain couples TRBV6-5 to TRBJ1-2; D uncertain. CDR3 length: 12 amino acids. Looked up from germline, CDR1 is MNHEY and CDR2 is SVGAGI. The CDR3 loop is CARGGHGYGYTF. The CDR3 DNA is TGTGCTCGAGGCGGGCACGGCTATGGCTACACCTTC.

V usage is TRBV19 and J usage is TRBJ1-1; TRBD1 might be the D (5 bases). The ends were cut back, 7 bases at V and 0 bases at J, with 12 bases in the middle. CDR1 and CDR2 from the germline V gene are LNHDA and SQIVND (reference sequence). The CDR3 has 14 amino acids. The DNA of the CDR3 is TGTGCCAGTAAGCCGACAGCGATGAACACTGAAGCTTTCTTT. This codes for CASKPTAMNTEAFF. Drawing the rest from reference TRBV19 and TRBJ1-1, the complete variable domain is DGGITQSPKYLFRKEGQNVTLSCEQNLNHDAMYWYRQDPGQGLRLIYYSQIVNDFQKGDIAEGYSVSREKKESFPLTVTSAQKNPTAFYLCASKPTAMNTEAFFGQGTRLTVV.

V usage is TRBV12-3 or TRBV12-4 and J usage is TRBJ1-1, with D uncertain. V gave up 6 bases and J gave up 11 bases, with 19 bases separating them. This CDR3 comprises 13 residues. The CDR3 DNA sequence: TGTGCCAGCAGCGCATACGCACCAGTAGACGCTTTCTTT. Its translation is CASSAYAPVDAFF.

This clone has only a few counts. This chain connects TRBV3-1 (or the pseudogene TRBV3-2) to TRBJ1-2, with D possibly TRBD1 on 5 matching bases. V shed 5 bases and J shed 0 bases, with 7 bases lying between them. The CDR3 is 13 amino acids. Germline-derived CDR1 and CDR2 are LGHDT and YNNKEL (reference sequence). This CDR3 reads CASSDRSNYGYTF. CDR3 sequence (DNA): TGTGCCAGCAGCGACAGATCTAACTATGGCTACACCTTC.

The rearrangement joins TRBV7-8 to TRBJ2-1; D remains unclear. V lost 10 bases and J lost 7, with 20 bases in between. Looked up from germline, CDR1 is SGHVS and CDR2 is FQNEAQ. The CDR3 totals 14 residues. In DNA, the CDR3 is TGTGCCACCGTCCGAGACATCTCACGGAATGAGCAGTTCTTC. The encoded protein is CATVRDISRNEQFF.

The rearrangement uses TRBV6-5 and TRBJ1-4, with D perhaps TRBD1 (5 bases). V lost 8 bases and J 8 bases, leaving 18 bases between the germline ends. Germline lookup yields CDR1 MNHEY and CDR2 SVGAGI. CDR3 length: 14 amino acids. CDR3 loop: CASERDLKGEKLFF. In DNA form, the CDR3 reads TGTGCCAGCGAGCGGGACCTAAAGGGGGAAAAACTGTTTTTT.

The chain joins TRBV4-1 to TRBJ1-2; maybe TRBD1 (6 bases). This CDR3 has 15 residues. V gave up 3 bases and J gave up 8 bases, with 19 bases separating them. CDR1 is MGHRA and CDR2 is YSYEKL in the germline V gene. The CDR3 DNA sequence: TGCGCCAGCAGCCAGCCGAGAATGGGGGGGCGAGGCTACACCTTC. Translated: CASSQPRMGGRGYTF.

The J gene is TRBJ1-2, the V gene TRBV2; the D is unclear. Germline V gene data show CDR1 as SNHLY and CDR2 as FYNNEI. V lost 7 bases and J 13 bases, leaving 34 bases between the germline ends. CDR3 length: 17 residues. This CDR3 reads CASNALGDTMATSTFTF. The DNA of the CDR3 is TGTGCCAGCAACGCACTCGGGGATACTATGGCTACGAGTACGTTCACCTTC.

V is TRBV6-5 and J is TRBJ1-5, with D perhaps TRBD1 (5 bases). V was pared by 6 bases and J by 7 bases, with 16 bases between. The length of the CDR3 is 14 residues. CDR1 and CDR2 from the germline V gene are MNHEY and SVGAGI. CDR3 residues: CASRVGRGEQPQHF. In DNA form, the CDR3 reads TGTGCCAGCAGAGTGGGGCGGGGCGAACAGCCCCAGCATTTT.

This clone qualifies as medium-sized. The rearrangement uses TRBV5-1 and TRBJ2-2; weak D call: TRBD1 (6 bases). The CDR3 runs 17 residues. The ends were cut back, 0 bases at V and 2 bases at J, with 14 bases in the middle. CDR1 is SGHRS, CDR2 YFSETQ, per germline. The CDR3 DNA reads TGCGCCAGCAGCTTGGAGGGGGACCACCTAAACACCGGGGAGCTGTTTTTT. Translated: CASSLEGDHLNTGELFF.

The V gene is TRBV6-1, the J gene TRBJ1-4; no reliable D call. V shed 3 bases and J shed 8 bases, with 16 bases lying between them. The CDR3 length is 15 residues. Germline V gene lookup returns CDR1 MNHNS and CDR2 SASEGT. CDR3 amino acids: CASSDNSPGLEKLFF. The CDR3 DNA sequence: TGTGCCAGCAGTGATAATAGCCCGGGTTTGGAAAAACTGTTTTTT.

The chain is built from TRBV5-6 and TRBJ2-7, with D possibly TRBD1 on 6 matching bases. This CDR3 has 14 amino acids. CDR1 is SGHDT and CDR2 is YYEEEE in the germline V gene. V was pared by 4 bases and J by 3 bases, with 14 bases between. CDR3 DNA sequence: TGTGCCAGCAGCATCCTACAGGGAAACTACGAGCAGTACGTC. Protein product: CASSILQGNYEQYV.

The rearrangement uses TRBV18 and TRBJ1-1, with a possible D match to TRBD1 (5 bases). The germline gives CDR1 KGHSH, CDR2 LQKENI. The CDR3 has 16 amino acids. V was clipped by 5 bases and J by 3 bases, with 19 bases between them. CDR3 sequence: CASSWSEGLVDTEAFF. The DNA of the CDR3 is TGTGCCAGCTCATGGTCGGAGGGGCTCGTGGACACTGAAGCTTTCTTT.

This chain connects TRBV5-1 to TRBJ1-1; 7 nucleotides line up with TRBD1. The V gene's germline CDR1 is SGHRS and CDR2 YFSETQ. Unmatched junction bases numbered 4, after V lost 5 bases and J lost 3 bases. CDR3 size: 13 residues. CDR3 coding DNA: TGCGCCAGCAGGAAAGACAGGGACACTGAAGCTTTCTTT. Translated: CASRKDRDTEAFF. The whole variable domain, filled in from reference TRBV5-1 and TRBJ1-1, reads KAGVTQTPRYLIKTRGQQVTLSCSPISGHRSVSWYQQTPGQGLQFLFEYFSETQRNKGNFPGRFSGRQFSNSRSEMNVSTLELGDSALYLCASRKDRDTEAFFGQGTRLTVV.

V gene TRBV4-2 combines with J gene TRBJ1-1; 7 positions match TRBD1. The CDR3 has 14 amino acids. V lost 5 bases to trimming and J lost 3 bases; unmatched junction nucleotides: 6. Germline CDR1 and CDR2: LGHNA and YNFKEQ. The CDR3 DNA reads TGTGCCAGCAGCTTCGGACAGGCGGACACTGAAGCTTTCTTT. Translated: CASSFGQADTEAFF.

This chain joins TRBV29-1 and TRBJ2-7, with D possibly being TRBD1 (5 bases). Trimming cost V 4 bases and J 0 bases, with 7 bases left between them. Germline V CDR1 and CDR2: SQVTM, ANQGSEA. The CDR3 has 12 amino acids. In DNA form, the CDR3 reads TGCAGCGTTGTGACAGTCTCCTACGAGCAGTACTTC. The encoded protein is CSVVTVSYEQYF.